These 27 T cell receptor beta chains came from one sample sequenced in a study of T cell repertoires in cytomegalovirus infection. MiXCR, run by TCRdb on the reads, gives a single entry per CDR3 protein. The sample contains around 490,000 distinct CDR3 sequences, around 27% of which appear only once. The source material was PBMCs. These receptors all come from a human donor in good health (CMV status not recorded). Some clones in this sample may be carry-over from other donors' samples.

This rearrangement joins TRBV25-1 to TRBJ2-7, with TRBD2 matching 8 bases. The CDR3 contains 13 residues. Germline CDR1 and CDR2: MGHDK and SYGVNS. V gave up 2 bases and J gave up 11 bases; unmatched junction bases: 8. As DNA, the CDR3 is TGTGCCAGCAGTGAAGCGGGAGGATTATTGGAGTACGTC. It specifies CASSEAGGLLEYV.

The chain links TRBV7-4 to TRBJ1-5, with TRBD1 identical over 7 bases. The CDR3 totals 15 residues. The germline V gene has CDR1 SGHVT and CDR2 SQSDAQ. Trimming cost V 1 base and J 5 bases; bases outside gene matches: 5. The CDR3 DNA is TGTGCCAGCAGCTTAGGTGGACAGGCTCATCAGCCCCAGCATTTT. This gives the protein CASSLGGQAHQPQHF.

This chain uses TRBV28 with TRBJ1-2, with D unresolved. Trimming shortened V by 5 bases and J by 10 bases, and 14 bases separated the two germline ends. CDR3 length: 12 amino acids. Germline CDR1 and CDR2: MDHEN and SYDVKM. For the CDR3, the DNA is TGTGCCAGCAGTCGTCACCCCAATCCCTACACCTTC. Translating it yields CASSRHPNPYTF.

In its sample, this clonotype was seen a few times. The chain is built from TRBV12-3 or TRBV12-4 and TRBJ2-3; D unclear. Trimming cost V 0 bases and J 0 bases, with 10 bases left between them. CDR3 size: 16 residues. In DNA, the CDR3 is TGTGCCAGCAGTTTAGCGCTCGGCAGAAGCACAGATACGCAGTATTTT. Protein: CASSLALGRSTDTQYF.

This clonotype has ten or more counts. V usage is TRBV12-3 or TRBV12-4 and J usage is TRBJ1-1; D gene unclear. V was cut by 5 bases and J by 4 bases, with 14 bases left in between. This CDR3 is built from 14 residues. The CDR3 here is CASSPLHPPTEAFF. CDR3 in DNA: TGTGCCAGCAGTCCTTTACATCCTCCCACTGAAGCTTTCTTT.

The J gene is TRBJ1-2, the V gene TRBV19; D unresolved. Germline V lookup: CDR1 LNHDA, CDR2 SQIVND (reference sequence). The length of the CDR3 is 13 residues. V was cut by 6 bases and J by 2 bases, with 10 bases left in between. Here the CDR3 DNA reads TGTGCCAGTAGGGCGAGTACCAACTATGGCTACACCTTC. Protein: CASRASTNYGYTF.

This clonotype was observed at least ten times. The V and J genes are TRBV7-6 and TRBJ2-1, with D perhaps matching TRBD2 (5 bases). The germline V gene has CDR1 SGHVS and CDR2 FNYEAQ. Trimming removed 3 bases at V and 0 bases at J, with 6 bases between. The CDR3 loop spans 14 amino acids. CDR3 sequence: CASSFEGSYNEQFF. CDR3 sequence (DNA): TGTGCCAGCAGCTTCGAGGGCTCCTACAATGAGCAGTTCTTC.

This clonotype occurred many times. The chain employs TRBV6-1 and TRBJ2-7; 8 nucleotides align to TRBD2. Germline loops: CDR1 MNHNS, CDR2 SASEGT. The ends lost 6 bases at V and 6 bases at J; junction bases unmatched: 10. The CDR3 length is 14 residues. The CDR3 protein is CASSRSGSYGEQYV. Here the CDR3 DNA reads TGTGCCAGCAGCCGCAGCGGGAGTTACGGCGAGCAGTACGTC.

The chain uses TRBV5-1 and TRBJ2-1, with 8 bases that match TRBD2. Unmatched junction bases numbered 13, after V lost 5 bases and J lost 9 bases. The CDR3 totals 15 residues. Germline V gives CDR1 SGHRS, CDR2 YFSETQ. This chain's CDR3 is CASSYSGLESGEQFF. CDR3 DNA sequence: TGCGCCAGCAGTTATTCGGGACTAGAAAGTGGTGAGCAGTTCTTC.

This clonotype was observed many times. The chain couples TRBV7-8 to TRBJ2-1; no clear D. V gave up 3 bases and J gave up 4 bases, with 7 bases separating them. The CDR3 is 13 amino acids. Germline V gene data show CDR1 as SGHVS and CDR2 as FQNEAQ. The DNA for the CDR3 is TGTGCCAGCAGCTTCCACTTGTACAATGAGCAGTTCTTC. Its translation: CASSFHLYNEQFF.

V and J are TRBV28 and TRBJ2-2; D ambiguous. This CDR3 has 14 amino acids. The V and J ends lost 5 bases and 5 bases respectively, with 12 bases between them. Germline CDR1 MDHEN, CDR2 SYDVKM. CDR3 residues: CASSPLLGTGELFF. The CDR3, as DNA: TGTGCCAGCAGTCCCCTTCTAGGGACCGGGGAGCTGTTTTTT.

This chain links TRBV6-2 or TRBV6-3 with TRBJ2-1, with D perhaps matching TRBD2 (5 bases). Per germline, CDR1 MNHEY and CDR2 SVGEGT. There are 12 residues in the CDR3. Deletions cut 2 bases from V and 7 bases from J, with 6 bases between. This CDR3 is CASSYPGNEQFF. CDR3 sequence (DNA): TGTGCCAGCAGTTACCCGGGGAATGAGCAGTTCTTC.

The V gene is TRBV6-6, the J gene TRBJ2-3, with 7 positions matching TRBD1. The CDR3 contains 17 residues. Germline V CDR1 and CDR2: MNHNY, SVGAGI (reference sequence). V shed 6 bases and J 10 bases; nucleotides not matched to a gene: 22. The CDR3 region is CASSRILQGNQISAQYF. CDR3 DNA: TGTGCCAGCAGCCGGATTTTACAGGGGAACCAGATCTCTGCGCAGTATTTT.

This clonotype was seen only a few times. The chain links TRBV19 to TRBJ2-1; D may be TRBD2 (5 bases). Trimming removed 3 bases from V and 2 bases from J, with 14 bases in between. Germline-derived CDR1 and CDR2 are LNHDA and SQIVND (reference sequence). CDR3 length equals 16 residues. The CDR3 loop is CASSMVVATTYNEQFF. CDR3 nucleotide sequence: TGTGCCAGTAGTATGGTCGTAGCGACCACCTACAATGAGCAGTTCTTC. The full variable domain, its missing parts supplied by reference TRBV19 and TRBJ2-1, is DGGITQSPKYLFRKEGQNVTLSCEQNLNHDAMYWYRQDPGQGLRLIYYSQIVNDFQKGDIAEGYSVSREKKESFPLTVTSAQKNPTAFYLCASSMVVATTYNEQFFGPGTRLTVL.

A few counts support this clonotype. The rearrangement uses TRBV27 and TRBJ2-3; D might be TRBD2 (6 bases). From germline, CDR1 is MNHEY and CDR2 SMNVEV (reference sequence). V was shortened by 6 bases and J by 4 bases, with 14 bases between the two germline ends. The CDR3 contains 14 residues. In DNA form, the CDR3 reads TGTGCCAGCAGCCCTTTCGGGAGCTCAGATACGCAGTATTTT. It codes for CASSPFGSSDTQYF.

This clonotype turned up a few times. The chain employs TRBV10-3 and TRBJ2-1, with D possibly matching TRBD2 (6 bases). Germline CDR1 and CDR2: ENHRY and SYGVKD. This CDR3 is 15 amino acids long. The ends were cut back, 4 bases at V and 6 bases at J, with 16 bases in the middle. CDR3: CAISGGTPLINEQFF. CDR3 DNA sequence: TGTGCCATCAGTGGCGGGACCCCCCTTATCAATGAGCAGTTCTTC.

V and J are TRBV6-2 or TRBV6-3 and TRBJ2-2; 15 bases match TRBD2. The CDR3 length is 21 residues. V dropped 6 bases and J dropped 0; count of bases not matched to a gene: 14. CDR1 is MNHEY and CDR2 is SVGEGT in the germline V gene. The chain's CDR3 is CASRPVKRTSGRASNTGELFF. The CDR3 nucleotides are TGTGCCAGCAGACCCGTTAAAAGGACTAGCGGGAGGGCCTCGAACACCGGGGAGCTGTTTTTT.

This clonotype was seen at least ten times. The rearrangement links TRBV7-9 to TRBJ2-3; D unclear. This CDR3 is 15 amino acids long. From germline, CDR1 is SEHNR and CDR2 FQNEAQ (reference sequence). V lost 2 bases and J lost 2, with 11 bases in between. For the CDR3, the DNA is TGTGCCAGCAGCTTATCAGTTGACCTCACAGATACGCAGTATTTT. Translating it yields CASSLSVDLTDTQYF.

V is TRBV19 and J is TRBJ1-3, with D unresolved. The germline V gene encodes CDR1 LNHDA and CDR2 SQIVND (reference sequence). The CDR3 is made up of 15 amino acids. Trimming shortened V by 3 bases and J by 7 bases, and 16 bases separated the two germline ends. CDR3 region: CASSMWGTQLNTIYF. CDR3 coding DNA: TGTGCCAGTAGTATGTGGGGTACCCAGTTGAACACCATATATTTT.

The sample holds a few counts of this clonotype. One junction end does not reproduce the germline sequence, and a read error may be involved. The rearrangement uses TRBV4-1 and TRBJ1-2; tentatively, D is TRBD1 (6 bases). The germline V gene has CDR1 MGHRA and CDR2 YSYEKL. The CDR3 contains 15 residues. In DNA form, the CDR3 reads TGTGCCAGCAGCCAACAGGGTCTCGGGGACTATGGCTACACCTTC. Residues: CASSQQGLGDYGYTF.

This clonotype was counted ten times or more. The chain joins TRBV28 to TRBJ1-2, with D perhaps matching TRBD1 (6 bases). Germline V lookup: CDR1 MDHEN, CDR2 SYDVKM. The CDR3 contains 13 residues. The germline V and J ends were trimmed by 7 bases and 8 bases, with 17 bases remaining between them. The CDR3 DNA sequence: TGTGCCAGCATCGGGGGGGCTGGTTTAGGCTACACCTTC. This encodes CASIGGAGLGYTF.

CDR3 region: CASSLGSGSKTDTQYF. The CDR3 coding sequence is TGTGCCAGCAGCTTAGGGAGCGGGAGTAAAACAGATACGCAGTATTTT. The chain uses TRBV7-2 and TRBJ2-3; 8 nucleotides agree with TRBD2. V was clipped by 1 base and J by 3 bases; unmatched bases: 6. The length of the CDR3 is 16 residues. CDR1 and CDR2 (germline): SGHTA, FQGNSA.

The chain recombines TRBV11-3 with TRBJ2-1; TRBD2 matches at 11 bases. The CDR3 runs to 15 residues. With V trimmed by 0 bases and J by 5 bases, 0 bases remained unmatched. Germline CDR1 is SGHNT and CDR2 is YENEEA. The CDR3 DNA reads TGTGCCAGCAGCTTAGAACTAGCGGGGGACAATGAGCAGTTCTTC. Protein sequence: CASSLELAGDNEQFF.

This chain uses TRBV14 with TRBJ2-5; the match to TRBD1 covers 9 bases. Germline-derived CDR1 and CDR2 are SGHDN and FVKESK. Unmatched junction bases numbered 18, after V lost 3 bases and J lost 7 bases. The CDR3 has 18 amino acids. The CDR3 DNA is TGTGCCAGCAGCCATGCCTTAACAGGGGGCGAGACAGGTCGGACCCAGTACTTC. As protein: CASSHALTGGETGRTQYF.

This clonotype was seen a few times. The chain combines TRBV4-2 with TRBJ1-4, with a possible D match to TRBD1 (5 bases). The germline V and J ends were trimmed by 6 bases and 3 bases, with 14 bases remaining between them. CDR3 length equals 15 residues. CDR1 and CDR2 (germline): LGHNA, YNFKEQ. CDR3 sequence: CASSREAGPNEKLFF. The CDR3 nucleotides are TGTGCCAGCAGTCGGGAGGCAGGGCCTAATGAAAAACTGTTTTTT.

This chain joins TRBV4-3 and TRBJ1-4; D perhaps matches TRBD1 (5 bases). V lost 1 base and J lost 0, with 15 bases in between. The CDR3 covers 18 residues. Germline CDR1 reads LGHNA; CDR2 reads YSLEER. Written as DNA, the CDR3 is TGCGCCAGCAGCCAAGTAGGGGACCTATCTGCAACTAATGAAAAACTGTTTTTT. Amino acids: CASSQVGDLSATNEKLFF.

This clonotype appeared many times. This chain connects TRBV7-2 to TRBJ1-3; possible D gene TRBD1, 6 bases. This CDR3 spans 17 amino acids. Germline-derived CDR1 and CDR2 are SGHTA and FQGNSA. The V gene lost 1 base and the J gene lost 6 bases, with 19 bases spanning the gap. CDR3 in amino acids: CASSLVYRGAYENTIYF. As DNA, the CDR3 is TGTGCCAGCAGCTTAGTTTATAGGGGGGCCTATGAAAACACCATATATTTT. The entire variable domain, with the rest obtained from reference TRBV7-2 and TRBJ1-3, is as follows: GAGVSQSPSNKVTEKGKDVELRCDPISGHTALYWYRQSLGQGLEFLIYFQGNSAPDKSGLPSDRFSAERTGGSVSTLTIQRTQQEDSAVYLCASSLVYRGAYENTIYFGEGSWLTVV.